Below, one T cell receptor (beta chain) is given with its context. TCRdb analysed the 5' RACE reads with MiXCR anew, one entry per CDR3 protein. The sample records 100,000 to 150,000 distinct CDR3 sequences, about a sixth being singletons. Losses at the gene ends were 2 bases for V and 5 bases for J; bases not matched to a gene: 6. The CDR3 is 16 residues long. Germline assignment: CDR1 SGDLS and CDR2 YYNGEE. This sample stems from a study of T-cell memory formation after mild COVID-19. Sequenced: PBMCs or a T cell subset sorted from them (not recorded which). The V gene is TRBV9, the J gene TRBJ2-1; 11 positions agree with TRBD2. The receptor's source is an adult woman who had mild COVID-19 (a few samples of this study predate the infection). Cell type and time point are not known. CDR3 nucleotide sequence: TGTGCCAGCAGCGTTAAAATAGCGGGAGGGAACAATGAGCAGTTCTTC. Translation gives CASSVKIAGGNNEQFF.